Detailed here is one T cell receptor (beta chain). Its specificity is unknown. It was with 60 Vbeta and 13 Jbeta primers that the PCR ran. Only in-frame clones appear in the TCRdb table, and some are missing; sequencing was by immunoSEQ multiplex PCR. Found here are 200,000 to 250,000 clones, over 65% of them singletons; the top ten hold roughly 1.3%. This specimen belongs to a study of cytomegalovirus exposure and HLA in healthy donors. Study findings and constraints: Some TCR beta chains (more than 150 of them) were listed as cytomegalovirus-associated.

The CDR3 has 14 residues. The V gene's germline CDR1 is LNHDA and CDR2 SQIVND (reference sequence). Trimming removed 5 bases from V and 1 base from J; junction bases left unmatched: 4. Input material: PBMCs. The sequence was obtained from a human donor in good health. This sequence joins TRBV19 and TRBJ1-1; 7 bases line up with TRBD1. CDR3 coding DNA: TGTGCCAGTAGTGCAGGGACAGCGAACACTGAAGCTTTCTTT. Protein product: CASSAGTANTEAFF.